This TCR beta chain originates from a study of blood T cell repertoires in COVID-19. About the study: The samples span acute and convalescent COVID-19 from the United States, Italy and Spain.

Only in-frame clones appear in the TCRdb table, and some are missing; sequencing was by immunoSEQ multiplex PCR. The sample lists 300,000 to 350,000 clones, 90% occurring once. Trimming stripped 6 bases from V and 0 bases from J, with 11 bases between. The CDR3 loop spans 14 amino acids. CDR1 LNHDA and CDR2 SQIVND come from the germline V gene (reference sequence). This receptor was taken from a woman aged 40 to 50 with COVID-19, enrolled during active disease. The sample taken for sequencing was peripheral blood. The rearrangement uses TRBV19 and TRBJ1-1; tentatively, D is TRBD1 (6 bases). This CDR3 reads CASRKQGLNTEAFF. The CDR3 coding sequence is TGTGCCAGTAGGAAACAGGGATTGAACACTGAAGCTTTCTTT.